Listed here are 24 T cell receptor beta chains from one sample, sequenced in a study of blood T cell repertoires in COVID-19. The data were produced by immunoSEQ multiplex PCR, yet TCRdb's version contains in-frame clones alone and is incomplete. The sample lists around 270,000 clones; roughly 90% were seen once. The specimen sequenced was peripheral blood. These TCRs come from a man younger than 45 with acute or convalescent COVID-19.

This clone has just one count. The CDR3: CASSVPGAQETQYF. The CDR3 DNA is TGTGCCAGCAGCGTGCCAGGGGCGCAAGAGACCCAGTACTTC. V gene TRBV5-4 combines with J gene TRBJ2-5, with a tentative D call TRBD1 (6 bases). CDR1 is SGHNT and CDR2 is YYREEE in the germline V gene (reference sequence). This CDR3 comprises 14 residues. Deletions cut 4 bases from V and 2 bases from J, with 12 bases between.

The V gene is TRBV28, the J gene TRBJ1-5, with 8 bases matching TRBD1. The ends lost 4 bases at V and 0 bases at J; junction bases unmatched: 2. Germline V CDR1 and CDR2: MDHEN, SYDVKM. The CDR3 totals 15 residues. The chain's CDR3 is CASSWTGFSNQPQHF. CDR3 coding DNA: TGTGCCAGCAGTTGGACAGGGTTTAGCAATCAGCCCCAGCATTTT.

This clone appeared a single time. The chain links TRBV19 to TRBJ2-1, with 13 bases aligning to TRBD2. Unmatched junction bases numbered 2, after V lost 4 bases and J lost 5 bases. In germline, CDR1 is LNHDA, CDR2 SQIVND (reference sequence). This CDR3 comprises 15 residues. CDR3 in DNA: TGTGCCAGTAGTAAACTAGCGGGGGGGAACAATGAGCAGTTCTTC. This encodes CASSKLAGGNNEQFF.

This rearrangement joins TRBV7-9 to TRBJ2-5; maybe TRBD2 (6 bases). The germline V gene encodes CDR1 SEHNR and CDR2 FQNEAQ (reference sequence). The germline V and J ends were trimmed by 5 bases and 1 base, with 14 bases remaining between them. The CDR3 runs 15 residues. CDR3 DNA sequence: TGTGCCAGCAGCCGCGCGGGACGCCTCCAAGAGACCCAGTACTTC. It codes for CASSRAGRLQETQYF.

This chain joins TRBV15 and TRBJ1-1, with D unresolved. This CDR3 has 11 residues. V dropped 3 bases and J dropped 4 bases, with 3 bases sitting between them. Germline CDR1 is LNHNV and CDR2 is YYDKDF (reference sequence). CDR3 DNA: TGTGCCACCAGCAGCGGCACTGAAGCTTTCTTT. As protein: CATSSGTEAFF.

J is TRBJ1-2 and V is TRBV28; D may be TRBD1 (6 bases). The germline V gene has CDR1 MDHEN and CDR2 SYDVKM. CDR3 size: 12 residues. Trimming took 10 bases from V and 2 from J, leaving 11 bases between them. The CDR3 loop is CATGTYNYGYTF. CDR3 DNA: TGTGCCACTGGGACATACAACTATGGCTACACCTTC.

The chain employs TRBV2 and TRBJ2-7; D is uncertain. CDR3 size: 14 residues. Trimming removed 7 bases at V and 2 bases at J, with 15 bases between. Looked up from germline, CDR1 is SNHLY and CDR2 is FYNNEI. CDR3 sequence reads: CASNRLESPYEQYF. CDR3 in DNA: TGTGCCAGCAATCGACTGGAGTCACCCTACGAGCAGTACTTC. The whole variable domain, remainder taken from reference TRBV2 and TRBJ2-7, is EPEVTQTPSHQVTQMGQEVILRCVPISNHLYFYWYRQILGQKVEFLVSFYNNEISEKSEIFDDQFSVERPDGSNFTLKIRSTKLEDSAMYFCASNRLESPYEQYFGPGTRLTVT.

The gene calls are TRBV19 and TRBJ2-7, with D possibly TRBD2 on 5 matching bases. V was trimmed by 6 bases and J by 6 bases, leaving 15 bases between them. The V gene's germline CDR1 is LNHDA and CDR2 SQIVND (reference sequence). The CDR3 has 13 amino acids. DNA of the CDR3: TGTGCCAGTAGACCCAGTGGACTTGCCGAGCAGTACTTC. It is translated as CASRPSGLAEQYF.

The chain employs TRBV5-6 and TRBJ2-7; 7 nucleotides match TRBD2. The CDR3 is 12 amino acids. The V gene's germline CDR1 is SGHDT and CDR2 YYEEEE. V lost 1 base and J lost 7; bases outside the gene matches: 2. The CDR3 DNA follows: TGTGCCAGCAGCTTGTCCGGGGGGGAGCAGTACTTC. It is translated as CASSLSGGEQYF.

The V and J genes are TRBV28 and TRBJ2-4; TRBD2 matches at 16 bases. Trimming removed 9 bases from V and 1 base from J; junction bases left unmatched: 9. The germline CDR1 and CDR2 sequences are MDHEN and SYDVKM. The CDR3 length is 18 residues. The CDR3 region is CAREGLAGGPKAKNIQYF. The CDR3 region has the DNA TGTGCCAGGGAGGGACTAGCGGGAGGGCCGAAGGCCAAAAACATTCAGTACTTC.

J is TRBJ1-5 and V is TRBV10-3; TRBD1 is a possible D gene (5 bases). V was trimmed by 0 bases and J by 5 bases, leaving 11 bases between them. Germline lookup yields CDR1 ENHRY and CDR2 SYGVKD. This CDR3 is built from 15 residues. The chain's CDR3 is CAISESVGHHQPQHF. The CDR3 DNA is TGTGCCATCAGTGAGTCGGTCGGACACCATCAGCCCCAGCATTTT.

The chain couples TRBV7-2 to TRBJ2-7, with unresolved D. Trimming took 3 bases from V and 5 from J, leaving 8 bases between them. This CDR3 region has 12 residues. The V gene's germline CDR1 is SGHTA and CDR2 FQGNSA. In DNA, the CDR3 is TGTGCCAGCAGCTTGGTGGGCGACGAGCAGTACTTC. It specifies CASSLVGDEQYF.

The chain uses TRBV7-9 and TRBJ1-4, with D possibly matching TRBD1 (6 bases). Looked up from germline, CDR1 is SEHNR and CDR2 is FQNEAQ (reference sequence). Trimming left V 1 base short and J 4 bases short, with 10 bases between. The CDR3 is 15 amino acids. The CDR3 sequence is CASSLGQAFNEKLFF. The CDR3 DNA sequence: TGTGCCAGCAGCTTAGGACAGGCCTTTAATGAAAAACTGTTTTTT.

This CDR3 reads CASSESGGNYGYTF. The CDR3 DNA is TGCGCCAGCAGCGAATCAGGGGGAAACTATGGCTACACCTTC. The chain joins TRBV5-1 to TRBJ1-2; the match to TRBD1 covers 7 bases. The CDR3 is made up of 14 amino acids. Germline V lookup: CDR1 SGHRS, CDR2 YFSETQ. V was pared by 4 bases and J by 2 bases, with 5 bases of the junction left unmatched.

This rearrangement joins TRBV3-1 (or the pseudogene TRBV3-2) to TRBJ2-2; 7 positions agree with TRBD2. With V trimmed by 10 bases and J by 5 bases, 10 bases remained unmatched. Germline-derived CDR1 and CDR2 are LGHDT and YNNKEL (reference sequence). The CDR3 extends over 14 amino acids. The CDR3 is CAIASGAGTGELFF. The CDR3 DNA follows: TGTGCCATTGCCTCCGGAGCGGGGACCGGGGAGCTGTTTTTT.

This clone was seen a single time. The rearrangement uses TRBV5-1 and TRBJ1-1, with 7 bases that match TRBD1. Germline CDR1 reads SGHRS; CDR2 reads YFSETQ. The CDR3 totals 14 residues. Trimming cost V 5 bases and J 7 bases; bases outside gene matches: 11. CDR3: CASSFPGQTYEAFF. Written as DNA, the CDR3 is TGCGCCAGCAGTTTTCCGGGACAGACTTATGAAGCTTTCTTT.

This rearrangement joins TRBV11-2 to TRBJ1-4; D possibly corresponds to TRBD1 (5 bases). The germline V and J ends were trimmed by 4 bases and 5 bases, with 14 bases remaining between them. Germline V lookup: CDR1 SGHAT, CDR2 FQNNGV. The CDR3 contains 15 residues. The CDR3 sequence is CASSWNRTPNEKLFF. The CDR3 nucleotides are TGTGCCAGCAGCTGGAACAGGACCCCAAATGAAAAACTGTTTTTT.

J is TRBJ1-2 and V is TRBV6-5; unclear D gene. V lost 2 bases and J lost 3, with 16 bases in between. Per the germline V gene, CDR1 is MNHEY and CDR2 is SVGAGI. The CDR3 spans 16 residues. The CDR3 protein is CASSYKGDFRDYGYTF. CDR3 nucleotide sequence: TGTGCCAGCAGTTACAAAGGAGACTTTCGAGACTATGGCTACACCTTC.

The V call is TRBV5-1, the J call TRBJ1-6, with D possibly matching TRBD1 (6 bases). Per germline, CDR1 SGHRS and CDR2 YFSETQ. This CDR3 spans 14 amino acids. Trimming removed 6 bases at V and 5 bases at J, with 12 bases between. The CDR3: CASTPGQNNSPLHF. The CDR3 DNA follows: TGCGCCAGCACGCCGGGACAAAATAATTCACCCCTCCACTTT.

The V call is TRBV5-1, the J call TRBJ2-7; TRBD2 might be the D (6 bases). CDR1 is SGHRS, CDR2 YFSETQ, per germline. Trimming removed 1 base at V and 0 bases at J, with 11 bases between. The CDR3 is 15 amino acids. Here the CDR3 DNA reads TGCGCCAGCAGCTTGTCGGTGGGAGGCTCCTACGAGCAGTACTTC. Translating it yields CASSLSVGGSYEQYF.

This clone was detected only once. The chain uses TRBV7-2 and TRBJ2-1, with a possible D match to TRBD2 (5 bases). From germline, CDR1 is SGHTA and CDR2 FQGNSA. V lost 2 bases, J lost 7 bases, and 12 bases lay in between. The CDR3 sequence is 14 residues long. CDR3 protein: CASSLTRSSNEQFF. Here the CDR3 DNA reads TGTGCCAGCAGCTTAACTAGGTCGTCTAATGAGCAGTTCTTC.

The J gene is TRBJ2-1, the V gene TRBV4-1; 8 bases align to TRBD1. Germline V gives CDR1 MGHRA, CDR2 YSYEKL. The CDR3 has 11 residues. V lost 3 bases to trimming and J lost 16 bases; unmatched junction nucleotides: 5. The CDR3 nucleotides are TGCGCCAGCAGCCACCGGACAGGGTTATTCTTC. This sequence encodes CASSHRTGLFF.

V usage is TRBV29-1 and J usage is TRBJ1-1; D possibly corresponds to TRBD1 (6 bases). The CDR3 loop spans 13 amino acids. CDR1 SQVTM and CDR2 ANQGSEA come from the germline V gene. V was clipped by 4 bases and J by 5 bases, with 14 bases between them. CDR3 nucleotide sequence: TGCAGCGTTGGGGAGGGGGTATTAACTGAAGCTTTCTTT. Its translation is CSVGEGVLTEAFF.

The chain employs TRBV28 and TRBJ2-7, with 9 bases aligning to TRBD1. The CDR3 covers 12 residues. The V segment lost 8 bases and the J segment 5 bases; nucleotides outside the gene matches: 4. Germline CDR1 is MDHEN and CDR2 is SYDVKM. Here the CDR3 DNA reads TGTGCCAGCCGCGGACAGGGGAACGAGCAGTACTTC. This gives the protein CASRGQGNEQYF.